The rows below give T cell receptor beta chains drawn from one sample of a study of spatial heterogeneity in lung cancer. TCRdb independently ran MiXCR on the 5' RACE reads; one entry per CDR3 protein. The sample records 65,000 to 85,000 distinct CDR3 sequences, roughly a fifth being singletons. Sequenced material: PBMCs, taken at surgery. Receptors were obtained from a male donor with early-stage non-small cell lung cancer. The CDR3 runs from the conserved cysteine through the conserved F or W. D genes are given only for firm matches. Size tells how often a clone was seen (once, few, many) or the class of an expanded clone, and some rows leave it out.

J,V,D,size,DNA,CDR3
TRBJ1-5,TRBV10-3,NA,NA,TGTGCCATCAGTGAGTCCGGGGAGGGACAGCCCCAGCATTTT,CAISESGEGQPQHF
TRBJ1-3,TRBV6-1,NA,few,TGTGCCATCCTCTCGCCCGGAAACACCATATATTTT,CAILSPGNTIYF
TRBJ1-5,TRBV27,NA,many,TGTGCCAGCAGTTTTGGCAGGGATAGCAATCAGCCCCAGCATTTT,CASSFGRDSNQPQHF
TRBJ2-3,TRBV14,NA,NA,TGTGCCAGCAGCCAGGGCACCAGATCCAGCACAGATACGCAGTATTTT,CASSQGTRSSTDTQYF
TRBJ2-3,TRBV3-1,NA,few,TGTGCCAGCAGCCCTTTATTAGGGCCTAGCACAGATACGCAGTATTTT,CASSPLLGPSTDTQYF
TRBJ1-1,TRBV12-3/TRBV12-4,NA,NA,TGTGCCAGCAGTTTCTCGGTCGAGACTGAAGCTTTCTTT,CASSFSVETEAFF
TRBJ1-3,TRBV28,TRBD1,NA,TGTGCCAGCAGTTCACTTGGGACAGGCTCTGGAAACACCATATATTTT,CASSSLGTGSGNTIYF
TRBJ2-3,TRBV4-2,NA,NA,TGTGCCAGCAGCCAAGGGGGGGCCCAAGATACGCAGTATTTT,CASSQGGAQDTQYF
TRBJ2-3,TRBV12-3/TRBV12-4,NA,few,TGTGCCAGCAGTGGCAGTGGCACAGATACGCAGTATTTT,CASSGSGTDTQYF
TRBJ1-6,TRBV7-9,NA,NA,TGTGCCAGCAGCCCAAAGGGGAGCTCCTATAATTCACCCCTCCACTTT,CASSPKGSSYNSPLHF
TRBJ2-5,TRBV28,TRBD2,many,TGTGCCAGCAGTTCGGGGACTAGCGGTCAAGAGACCCAGTACTTC,CASSSGTSGQETQYF
TRBJ1-2,TRBV6-1,NA,NA,TGTGCCAGCAGAACGGATACCGTTAGCTACACCTTC,CASRTDTVSYTF
TRBJ2-1,TRBV6-2/TRBV6-3,NA,NA,TGTGCCAGCACTCTGTGGCAGGGCTCCTACAATGAGCAGTTCTTC,CASTLWQGSYNEQFF
TRBJ2-1,TRBV7-9,NA,many,TGTGCCAGCAGCCGCGCAGGGCAGTCCACAGGGAATGAGCAGTTCTTC,CASSRAGQSTGNEQFF
TRBJ1-6,TRBV7-3,TRBD1,many,TGTGCCAGCAGCTTATCGGGACAGGGTACGTCACCCCTCCACTTT,CASSLSGQGTSPLHF
TRBJ2-1,TRBV5-5,NA,few,TGTGCCAGCAGCCGCCAGTTGAGGGGCCCTTCCTACAATGAGCAGTTCTTC,CASSRQLRGPSYNEQFF